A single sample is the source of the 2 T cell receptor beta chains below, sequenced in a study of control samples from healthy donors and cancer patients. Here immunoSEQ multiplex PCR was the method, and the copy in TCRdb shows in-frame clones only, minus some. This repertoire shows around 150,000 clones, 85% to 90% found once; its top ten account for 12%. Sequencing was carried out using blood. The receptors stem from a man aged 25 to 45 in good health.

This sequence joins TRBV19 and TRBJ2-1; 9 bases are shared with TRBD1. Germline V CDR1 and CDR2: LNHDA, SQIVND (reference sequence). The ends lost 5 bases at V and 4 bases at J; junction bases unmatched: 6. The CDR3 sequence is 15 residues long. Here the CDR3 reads CASSAGQGVYNEQFF. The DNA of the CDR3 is TGTGCCAGTAGTGCGGGACAGGGCGTTTACAATGAGCAGTTCTTC.

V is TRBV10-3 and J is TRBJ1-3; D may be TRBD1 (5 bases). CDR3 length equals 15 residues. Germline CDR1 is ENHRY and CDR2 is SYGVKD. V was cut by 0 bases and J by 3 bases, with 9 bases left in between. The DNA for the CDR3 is TGTGCCATCAGTGAGTCGTCAGGGCTTGGAAACACCATATATTTT. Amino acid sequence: CAISESSGLGNTIYF.